This paragraph reports one T cell receptor (beta chain). The target antigen is unknown. The CDR3 has 14 residues. The V end was cut by 4 bases, the J end by 1 base, with 11 bases between. CDR1 is SGHRS and CDR2 is YFSETQ in the germline V gene. This specimen comes from a study of PD-1 blockade in classical Hodgkin lymphoma. About the study: Patients were given intravenous nivolumab, 3 mg/kg, every 2 weeks. Study findings and constraints: Individuals who commenced nivolumab within less than 1 year of ASCT were excluded. Partial responders and progressors had significantly lower baseline TCR diversity. While CD8+ TCR diversity did not rise significantly by C4D1, CD4+ TCR diversity did.

The data were produced by immunoSEQ multiplex PCR, yet TCRdb's version contains in-frame clones alone and is incomplete. The sample lists about 110,000 clones, 89% occurring once. All patients experienced relapse after autologous stem cell transplantation, and brentuximab vedotin exposure was variable. The TCR originated in a human donor with classical Hodgkin lymphoma. The starting material was peripheral blood mononuclear cells (PBMCs), obtained before the second cycle of nivolumab. The J gene is TRBJ1-1, the V gene TRBV5-1, with D unclear. In nucleotides, the CDR3 is TGCGCCAGCAGCCCCGGAGCCTCGAACACTGAAGCTTTCTTT. Protein: CASSPGASNTEAFF.